The source of this T cell receptor beta chain is a study of OX40 agonist ivuxolimab in advanced cancers. About the research overall: Dose-escalation cases comprised hepatocellular carcinoma, melanoma, renal cell or head and neck cancer. Whole-study results and caveats: Doses of 0.1 to 3.0 mg/kg were accompanied by clonal expansion of CD4+ and CD8+ blood T cells by week 6. On average, CD8+ T cells had more expanded clones than CD4+.

Profiled with immunoSEQ multiplex PCR; TCRdb holds only in-frame clones, not every one. The repertoire holds about 62,000 clones, with 79% as singletons. This clone was counted a few times. Antigen unknown. The CDR3 is 17 residues long. V gave up 2 bases and J gave up 1 base; unmatched junction bases: 8. Germline values: CDR1 SNHLY, CDR2 FYNNEI. The receptor comes from an adult with an advanced solid tumor such as melanoma, head and neck, liver or kidney cancer. The sequences come from CD4+ or CD8+ T cells sorted from blood, collected in a trial of the OX40 agonist ivuxolimab. V usage is TRBV2 and J usage is TRBJ1-5; 7 positions agree with TRBD1. CDR3 loop: CASSEYIGGGSNQPQHF. CDR3 bases: TGTGCCAGCAGTGAATACATAGGGGGCGGAAGCAATCAGCCCCAGCATTTT.